Below, 14 T cell receptor beta chains from the same sample are listed, as sequenced in a study of blood T cell repertoires in COVID-19. TCRdb's copy holds only in-frame clones and misses some; the assay was immunoSEQ multiplex PCR. The data contain hundreds of thousands of clones, roughly nine tenths of them seen just once; the ten biggest clones take up under 9.5%. Sequences were obtained from PBMCs or T cells enriched from blood (not recorded which). The receptors were gathered from a woman aged 60 to 75 who had recovered from COVID-19.

This clone was seen more than once but under ten times. V is TRBV24-1 and J is TRBJ2-2; 7 bases line up with TRBD1. Unmatched junction bases numbered 7, after V lost 2 bases and J lost 5 bases. The CDR3 spans 16 residues. The V gene's germline CDR1 is KGHDR and CDR2 SFDVKD. CDR3 DNA sequence: TGTGCCACCAGTGATTCCCGACAGGGCGCGACCGGGGAGCTGTTTTTT. Its protein is CATSDSRQGATGELFF.

Of note for this clone: The same CDR3 is also encoded by other DNA sequences in this sample. The V gene is TRBV5-1, the J gene TRBJ1-4, with D unresolved. From germline, CDR1 is SGHRS and CDR2 YFSETQ. Trimming left V 0 bases short and J 7 bases short, with 7 bases between. There are 13 residues in the CDR3. Written as DNA, the CDR3 is TGCGCCAGCAGCTTGGTAGGAGGTGAAAAACTGTTTTTT. It is translated as CASSLVGGEKLFF.

J is TRBJ2-3 and V is TRBV19, with TRBD2 matching 8 bases. Germline lookup yields CDR1 LNHDA and CDR2 SQIVND (reference sequence). Trimming at V came to 1 base and at J to 6 bases, leaving 3 bases not matched to a gene. The CDR3 consists of 14 residues. CDR3: CASSIVGGADTQYF. The CDR3 nucleotides read TGTGCCAGTAGTATAGTCGGGGGGGCCGATACGCAGTATTTT. The full variable domain, in which reference TRBV19 and TRBJ2-3 provide the parts outside the CDR3, is DGGITQSPKYLFRKEGQNVTLSCEQNLNHDAMYWYRQDPGQGLRLIYYSQIVNDFQKGDIAEGYSVSREKKESFPLTVTSAQKNPTAFYLCASSIVGGADTQYFGPGTRLTVL.

The V call is TRBV19, the J call TRBJ1-2, with D perhaps TRBD1 (5 bases). CDR3 length equals 11 residues. Germline values: CDR1 LNHDA, CDR2 SQIVND (reference sequence). Deletions cut 9 bases from V and 4 bases from J, with 9 bases between. The CDR3 loop reads CASGHGYGYTF. The CDR3 nucleotides read TGTGCCAGCGGACACGGCTATGGCTACACCTTC.

This CDR3 reads CASKRDSPNYGYTF. The CDR3, as DNA: TGTGCCAGCAAACGGGACAGTCCAAACTATGGCTACACCTTC. The rearrangement joins TRBV5-4 to TRBJ1-2; 7 nucleotides line up with TRBD1. The CDR3 is 14 amino acids. Looked up from germline, CDR1 is SGHNT and CDR2 is YYREEE (reference sequence). V shed 6 bases, J shed 2 bases, and the junction held 7 bases outside the gene matches.

The chain combines TRBV6-6 with TRBJ1-6, with D unclear. Looked up from germline, CDR1 is MNHNY and CDR2 is SVGAGI (reference sequence). Trimming took 10 bases from V and 7 from J, leaving 11 bases between them. The CDR3 covers 12 residues. In DNA, the CDR3 is TGTGCCACCTTAGGAGCCAATTCACCCCTCCACTTT. Translated, it gives CATLGANSPLHF.

This rearrangement joins TRBV6-5 to TRBJ1-2; no clear D. This CDR3 region has 12 residues. Trimming cost V 2 bases and J 6 bases, with 7 bases left between them. The germline gives CDR1 MNHEY, CDR2 SVGAGI. The CDR3 is CASSYAGDGYTF. The DNA for the CDR3 is TGTGCCAGCAGTTACGCCGGTGATGGCTACACCTTC.

This clone turned up a few times. The chain combines TRBV19 with TRBJ2-5; 10 bases line up with TRBD1. Germline V gene lookup returns CDR1 LNHDA and CDR2 SQIVND (reference sequence). The CDR3 length is 14 residues. Losses at the gene ends were 7 bases for V and 4 bases for J; bases not matched to a gene: 6. This chain's CDR3 is CASNDRGPGETQYF. For the CDR3, the DNA is TGTGCCAGTAATGACAGGGGGCCGGGAGAGACCCAGTACTTC.

J is TRBJ2-3 and V is TRBV7-2; 15 bases map to TRBD2. This CDR3 is built from 18 residues. The germline gives CDR1 SGHTA, CDR2 FQGNSA. V shed 5 bases and J 6 bases; nucleotides not matched to a gene: 12. CDR3 bases: TGTGCCAGCAGCCGCCTCCCGGGACTAGCGGGGGGCCCTGATACGCAGTATTTT. Translation gives CASSRLPGLAGGPDTQYF.

This clone was counted at least ten times. The chain links TRBV6-1 to TRBJ2-2; TRBD2 aligns across 9 bases. Germline V gene data show CDR1 as MNHNS and CDR2 as SASEGT. The CDR3 is 18 amino acids. V gave up 2 bases and J gave up 5 bases; unmatched junction bases: 12. CDR3 nucleotides: TGTGCCAGCAGTGAACGGATCCCTTCCGCGGGGGGGACCGGGGAGCTGTTTTTT. Protein product: CASSERIPSAGGTGELFF.

DNA of the CDR3: TGTGCCACAGCCCCCCAGGAAAGCTACGAGCAGTACGTC. Its translation: CATAPQESYEQYV. This chain links TRBV6-5 with TRBJ2-7; D unresolved. CDR3 length: 13 amino acids. Trimming took off 10 bases at V and 3 bases at J, with 16 bases between the two ends. The germline gives CDR1 MNHEY, CDR2 SVGAGI.

The CDR3 sequence is CASFKGDRNSPLHF. The DNA for the CDR3 is TGTGCCAGCTTTAAGGGGGACAGAAATTCACCCCTCCACTTT. The chain recombines TRBV11-3 with TRBJ1-6; 7 bases match TRBD1. Germline V gene data show CDR1 as SGHNT and CDR2 as YENEEA. The CDR3 is made up of 14 amino acids. The V segment lost 8 bases and the J segment 7 bases; nucleotides outside the gene matches: 8.

The chain combines TRBV10-3 with TRBJ1-6, with D possibly being TRBD1 (6 bases). The CDR3 is 14 residues long. Per the germline V gene, CDR1 is ENHRY and CDR2 is SYGVKD. Trimming stripped 6 bases from V and 0 bases from J, with 6 bases between. The CDR3 protein is CAIRQGSYNSPLHF. CDR3 DNA sequence: TGTGCCATCAGACAGGGCTCCTATAATTCACCCCTCCACTTT.

About this clone: Other DNA sequences from this sample encode an identical CDR3 as well. The V and J genes are TRBV19 and TRBJ1-2, with TRBD1 matching over 9 bases. This CDR3 contains 13 residues. Germline V CDR1 and CDR2: LNHDA, SQIVND (reference sequence). After removal of 8 bases from V and 3 bases from J, the junction contained 4 bases not matched to a gene. The CDR3 nucleotides are TGTGCCAGTCGGGACAGGGACTACTATGGCTACACCTTC. It specifies CASRDRDYYGYTF. The full variable domain, rest sourced from reference TRBV19 and TRBJ1-2, is DGGITQSPKYLFRKEGQNVTLSCEQNLNHDAMYWYRQDPGQGLRLIYYSQIVNDFQKGDIAEGYSVSREKKESFPLTVTSAQKNPTAFYLCASRDRDYYGYTFGSGTRLTVV.